These 9 T cell receptor beta chains were sequenced from one sample in a study of cytomegalovirus exposure and HLA in healthy donors. Assay used: immunoSEQ multiplex PCR; TCRdb lists only in-frame clones, some missing. The data show 250,000 to 300,000 clones, with around 90% seen just once and 0.35% to 0.4% held by the top ten. Sequencing input: PBMCs. Receptors were obtained from a woman aged 18-29 years in good health and CMV-seronegative.

The chain combines TRBV5-1 with TRBJ2-1, with 8 bases identical to TRBD2. The CDR3 runs to 15 residues. J lost 1 base, V lost 0 bases, and 0 bases had no gene match. Germline V gene lookup returns CDR1 SGHRS and CDR2 YFSETQ. The CDR3 DNA reads as TGCGCCAGCAGCTTGGGCGGGGGGTCCTACAATGAGCAGTTCTTC. Its protein is CASSLGGGSYNEQFF.

The rearrangement links TRBV27 to TRBJ1-6; weak D call: TRBD1 (5 bases). Germline assignment: CDR1 MNHEY and CDR2 SMNVEV (reference sequence). CDR3 size: 14 residues. V was cut by 6 bases and J by 3 bases, with 9 bases left in between. The CDR3 spells CASSPDSYNSPLHF. The CDR3, as DNA: TGTGCCAGCAGCCCCGACAGCTATAATTCACCCCTCCACTTT.

The count of this clone is one. This chain links TRBV4-3 with TRBJ2-2; D gene unclear. The V end was cut by 2 bases, the J end by 0 bases, with 10 bases between. The CDR3 loop spans 16 amino acids. The germline gives CDR1 LGHNA, CDR2 YSLEER. CDR3 loop: CASSQSSTTNTGELFF. The CDR3 DNA reads as TGCGCCAGCAGCCAATCATCGACAACGAACACCGGGGAGCTGTTTTTT.

J is TRBJ1-4 and V is TRBV28; D unresolved. The CDR3 totals 11 residues. Germline CDR1 reads MDHEN; CDR2 reads SYDVKM. Trimming cost V 7 bases and J 4 bases, with 4 bases left between them. The CDR3 coding sequence is TGTGCCAGCACGTTTAATGAAAAACTGTTTTTT. The encoded protein is CASTFNEKLFF.

This sequence joins TRBV27 and TRBJ1-3; TRBD1 matches at 7 bases. V shed 6 bases, J shed 0 bases, and the junction held 5 bases outside the gene matches. CDR1 and CDR2 (germline): MNHEY, SMNVEV (reference sequence). This CDR3 spans 15 amino acids. The CDR3: CASSVDRASGNTIYF. The CDR3 region has the DNA TGTGCCAGCAGCGTCGACAGGGCCTCTGGAAACACCATATATTTT.

This clone came up a few times. V is TRBV5-5 and J is TRBJ1-5; 7 bases map to TRBD1. The CDR3 is 15 residues long. Trimming cost V 0 bases and J 3 bases; bases outside gene matches: 3. Germline CDR1 SGHKS, CDR2 YYEKEE (reference sequence). The CDR3 DNA sequence: TGTGCCAGCAGCTTGGACAGGGGTTACAATCAGCCCCAGCATTTT. This sequence encodes CASSLDRGYNQPQHF.

The CDR3 nucleotides read TGTGCCAGCAGACCTCCGGACAGAAACAATGAGCAGTTCTTC. It is translated as CASRPPDRNNEQFF. The V and J genes are TRBV7-9 and TRBJ2-1; TRBD1 might be the D (6 bases). This CDR3 region has 14 residues. CDR1 SEHNR and CDR2 FQNEAQ come from the germline V gene (reference sequence). V gave up 6 bases and J gave up 5 bases, with 14 bases separating them.

DNA for the CDR3: TGTGCCAGCAGCCCAAGGAGGGTAGCTAACTATGGCTACACCTTC. Translating it yields CASSPRRVANYGYTF. This chain joins TRBV14 and TRBJ1-2; D uncertain. V shed 4 bases and J shed 0 bases, with 12 bases lying between them. CDR1 and CDR2 from the germline V gene are SGHDN and FVKESK. The CDR3 length is 15 residues.

This chain connects TRBV5-4 to TRBJ2-1; TRBD1 might be the D (5 bases). Germline V gene sequence: CDR1 SGHNT, CDR2 YYREEE (reference sequence). This CDR3 contains 15 residues. The V end lost 4 bases, the J end lost 0 bases, and 11 bases lay between the germline ends. CDR3 region: CASSPPQASYNEQFF. CDR3 nucleotides: TGTGCCAGCAGCCCGCCACAGGCCTCCTACAATGAGCAGTTCTTC.